This record concerns one T cell receptor beta chain sequence. This clone turned up a few times. Its antigen specificity is not known. Per-base qualities were not stored, and no clone one base away is much larger. This sample stems from a study of control samples from healthy donors and cancer patients (dated by TCRdb to 2018 to 2020). Ends trimmed: V by 8 bases, J by 1 base; bases unmatched to a gene: 20. The germline V gene specifies MRHNA as CDR1 and SNTAGT as CDR2. The CDR3 holds 19 amino acids from the cysteine to the phenylalanine. Of all the DNA, just the CDR3 is kept, 57 bases in frame from base 1. The method was the immunoSEQ multiplex PCR assay. Imported from immuneACCESS, the table was reduced by TCRdb to in-frame sequences with V and J called. These copies leave out some clones; in studies compared against another copy, an unresolved V gene accounts for under half, and the cause of the remainder is not known. For this sample the table gives approximately 100,000 clones, of which about 86% were detected only once. In total, the top ten clones hold 13% to 15% of the sample.

The sequenced sample consisted of blood. Recombination linked TRBV6-4 to TRBJ2-3, with 8 central nucleotides matching TRBD2. This TCR came from a man younger than 45 in good health. The CDR3 is CASPREWAGGPGGTDTQYF. The DNA sequence is as follows: TGTGCCAGCCCACGAGAGTGGGCGGGAGGCCCAGGGGGCACAGATACGCAGTATTTT.